This TCR beta chain was identified in a study of T cell changes during pregnancy in multiple sclerosis. Losses at the gene ends were 0 bases for V and 1 base for J; bases not matched to a gene: 7. Per germline, CDR1 SGHRS and CDR2 YFSETQ. This CDR3 has 18 amino acids. Sequencing used immunoSEQ multiplex PCR; TCRdb keeps in-frame clones, though not all of them. The sample has more than 25,000 clones, roughly nine tenths seen once; the top ten hold around 10%. The sequences come from CD8+ T cells from peripheral blood mononuclear cells, collected in the third trimester of pregnancy. The sequence came from a female donor with multiple sclerosis, enrolled in a pregnancy study. This chain connects TRBV5-1 to TRBJ2-6; 7 bases match TRBD1. For the CDR3, the DNA is TGCGCCAGCAGCTTGGAAGGGGGCAGTAAATCTGGGGCCAACGTCCTGACTTTC. This sequence encodes CASSLEGGSKSGANVLTF.